The next 17 T cell receptor beta chains were all read from a single sample in a study of control samples from healthy donors and cancer patients. Using immunoSEQ multiplex PCR, the repertoire was profiled, and TCRdb retains in-frame clones only, with some absent. The table has about 130,000 clones, around 90% seen once. The specimen sequenced was blood. The receptors derive from a man in his late teens or twenties in good health.

This clone came up once. The V and J genes are TRBV5-6 and TRBJ2-1; 8 nucleotides line up with TRBD2. The CDR3 is made up of 14 amino acids. CDR1 and CDR2 from the germline V gene are SGHDT and YYEEEE. V lost 3 bases, J lost 2 bases, and 1 base stayed unmatched. In DNA, the CDR3 is TGTGCCAGCAGCTCGGGACTAGCCTACAATGAGCAGTTCTTC. This sequence encodes CASSSGLAYNEQFF.

The V gene is TRBV11-3, the J gene TRBJ2-2; 8 positions match TRBD2. Trimming at V came to 3 bases and at J to 4 bases, leaving 7 bases not matched to a gene. Germline V gene data show CDR1 as SGHNT and CDR2 as YENEEA. There are 16 residues in the CDR3. The DNA for the CDR3 is TGTGCCAGCAGCTTGGCTACTAGCGGACGCACCGGGGAGCTGTTTTTT. It specifies CASSLATSGRTGELFF.

The V gene is TRBV6-5, the J gene TRBJ2-7; D not resolved. CDR3 length equals 14 residues. The V and J ends lost 0 bases and 3 bases respectively, with 9 bases between them. Germline V gene data show CDR1 as MNHEY and CDR2 as SVGAGI. The CDR3 loop is CASSYSTDFYEQYF. CDR3 sequence (DNA): TGTGCCAGCAGTTACTCGACCGATTTCTACGAGCAGTACTTC.

This chain connects TRBV15 to TRBJ1-3; D unclear. Between the trimmed V and J ends, which lost 0 bases and 0 bases, there was a span of 6 bases. Looked up from germline, CDR1 is LNHNV and CDR2 is YYDKDF (reference sequence). This CDR3 spans 15 amino acids. The CDR3 loop is CATSRDRYSGNTIYF. The CDR3 DNA reads TGTGCCACCAGCAGAGACAGGTACTCTGGAAACACCATATATTTT.

The chain has TRBV19 and TRBJ1-2; D call uncertain. The CDR3 covers 10 residues. V lost 11 bases to trimming and J lost 14 bases, with 18 bases between them. Germline assignment: CDR1 LNHDA and CDR2 SQIVND (reference sequence). The CDR3 reads CASDPRRETF. The CDR3 DNA sequence: TGTGCCTCTGACCCCAGAAGAGAGACCTTC.

The chain joins TRBV20-1 to TRBJ1-1; possible D gene TRBD1, 6 bases. Germline CDR1 reads DFQATT; CDR2 reads SNEGSKA (reference sequence). The CDR3 is 11 amino acids. Deletions cut 5 bases from V and 6 bases from J, with 10 bases between. The CDR3 nucleotides read TGCAGTGCTCCAGACAGGCCTGAAGCTTTCTTT. Its translation is CSAPDRPEAFF.

The sample holds a few counts of this clone. The V gene is TRBV5-4, the J gene TRBJ2-1, with 12 bases aligning to TRBD2. Germline trimming cut 4 bases from V and 8 bases from J; bases unmatched to any gene: 4. Germline CDR1 reads SGHNT; CDR2 reads YYREEE (reference sequence). The CDR3 is 14 residues long. This CDR3 reads CASSRTSGEDEQFF. The CDR3, as DNA: TGTGCCAGCAGCCGGACTAGCGGGGAAGATGAGCAGTTCTTC. The full variable domain, in which reference TRBV5-4 and TRBJ2-1 provide the parts outside the CDR3, is ETGVTQSPTHLIKTRGQQVTLRCSSQSGHNTVSWYQQALGQGPQFIFQYYREEENGRGNFPPRFSGLQFPNYSSELNVNALELDDSALYLCASSRTSGEDEQFFGPGTRLTVL.

This clone was detected only once. The chain joins TRBV29-1 to TRBJ2-7; D may be TRBD1 (6 bases). The CDR3 is 13 amino acids. From germline, CDR1 is SQVTM and CDR2 ANQGSEA. V lost 6 bases and J 7 bases, leaving 19 bases between the germline ends. Here the CDR3 DNA reads TGCAGCGTCACCAGGGGCTCGATTGAAGAGCAGTACTTC. This translates into CSVTRGSIEEQYF.

The chain is built from TRBV6-1 and TRBJ2-5, with 11 positions matching TRBD2. CDR1 and CDR2 from the germline V gene are MNHNS and SASEGT. This CDR3 comprises 17 residues. The J segment lost 2 bases and the V segment lost 2 bases, leaving 7 bases of the junction unmatched. The CDR3 DNA reads TGTGCCAGCAGTGAACAGTATAGCGGGGGGGGTCAAGAGACCCAGTACTTC. Residues: CASSEQYSGGGQETQYF.

The chain links TRBV10-1 to TRBJ2-1; possible D gene TRBD2, 7 bases. The CDR3 spans 16 residues. Germline loops: CDR1 WNHNN, CDR2 SYGVQD (reference sequence). Between the trimmed V and J ends, which lost 2 bases and 6 bases, there was a span of 17 bases. The CDR3 protein is CASSELQGGAVNEQFF. The CDR3 DNA follows: TGCGCCAGCAGTGAGCTCCAAGGGGGGGCTGTCAATGAGCAGTTCTTC.

The chain links TRBV6-5 to TRBJ2-3; a weak D match, TRBD1 (6 bases). This CDR3 has 15 amino acids. CDR1 and CDR2 from the germline V gene are MNHEY and SVGAGI. V lost 1 base and J 1 base, leaving 9 bases between the germline ends. The chain's CDR3 is CASSYWNRGTDTQYF. CDR3 DNA: TGTGCCAGCAGTTACTGGAACAGGGGCACAGATACGCAGTATTTT.

The gene calls are TRBV7-2 and TRBJ1-2, with 7 bases identical to TRBD1. Germline V CDR1 and CDR2: SGHTA, FQGNSA. Trimming at V came to 4 bases and at J to 2 bases, leaving 10 bases not matched to a gene. There are 16 residues in the CDR3. CDR3 in DNA: TGTGCCAGCAGCTCCTCCGGGACAGTCCCCAACTATGGCTACACCTTC. It codes for CASSSSGTVPNYGYTF.

The rearrangement joins TRBV7-9 to TRBJ2-7; 8 nucleotides line up with TRBD1. Trimming took 5 bases from V and 5 from J; bases not matched to a gene: 8. Germline V gene sequence: CDR1 SEHNR, CDR2 FQNEAQ (reference sequence). This CDR3 is built from 14 residues. The CDR3: CASSRGTGNHEQYF. CDR3 nucleotides: TGTGCCAGCAGCCGCGGGACAGGTAATCACGAGCAGTACTTC.

The rearrangement links TRBV2 to TRBJ2-1; D tentatively reads TRBD1 or TRBD2 (6 bases each). The CDR3 loop spans 15 amino acids. CDR1 SNHLY and CDR2 FYNNEI come from the germline V gene. The V end was cut by 1 base, the J end by 3 bases, with 10 bases between. The CDR3 is CASSEEGGFYNEQFF. The CDR3 DNA reads as TGTGCCAGCAGTGAAGAGGGGGGATTCTACAATGAGCAGTTCTTC.

The chain couples TRBV28 to TRBJ1-1; D unresolved. Looked up from germline, CDR1 is MDHEN and CDR2 is SYDVKM. The CDR3 has 16 amino acids. V was clipped by 6 bases and J by 1 base, with 18 bases between them. CDR3 DNA: TGTGCCAGCAGCCTAGAGAATCTTGGCACGAACACTGAAGCTTTCTTT. Amino acid sequence: CASSLENLGTNTEAFF.

The chain links TRBV29-1 to TRBJ2-1; TRBD2 aligns across 12 bases. V dropped 6 bases and J dropped 10; count of bases not matched to a gene: 7. The CDR3 length is 13 residues. Per the germline V gene, CDR1 is SQVTM and CDR2 is ANQGSEA. In nucleotides, the CDR3 is TGCAGCGTCTGGAGACTAGCGGGAGAGGAGCAGTTCTTC. Amino acid sequence: CSVWRLAGEEQFF.

The chain uses TRBV12-5 and TRBJ2-1; 11 bases agree with TRBD2. There are 15 residues in the CDR3. The V segment lost 1 base and the J segment 10 bases; nucleotides outside the gene matches: 6. Germline CDR1 is LGHNT and CDR2 is FRNRAP. CDR3 in DNA: TGTGCTAGTGGTTTGGGACTAGCGGGGCTCGGGGAGCAGTTCTTC. Its protein product is CASGLGLAGLGEQFF.